Listed below are T cell receptor beta chains from one sample, sequenced in a study of human T cells and chemical hapten exposure. TCRdb reprocessed the RACE reads with MiXCR, giving one entry per CDR3 protein. The sample includes about 97,000 distinct CDR3 sequences, 25% to 30% of them seen just once. The input for sequencing was whole blood, taken in connection with sensitization to the hapten diphenylcyclopropenone (DPC). All receptors come from a man aged 35-49 years with alopecia areata. Some clones in this sample may be carry-over from other donors' samples. Both conserved end residues are part of each CDR3. The D gene is left open where the match is weak. Clone size is stated in some rows and not others, as once, few, many or a class when expanded.

- few TRBJ2-5 TRBV7-6 TGTGCCAGCAGCTTAGGCTTGGCGGTAGGCGAGACCCAGTACTTC CASSLGLAVGETQYF
- - TRBJ2-3 TRBV28 TGTGCGATAGAGGGCCCTAGCACAGATACGCAGTATTTT CAIEGPSTDTQYF
TRBD2 - TRBJ2-1 TRBV9 TGTGCCAGCAGCTACGACACTAGCGGGAGCCACAATGAGCAGTTCTTC CASSYDTSGSHNEQFF
TRBD1 few TRBJ2-7 TRBV7-2 TGTGCCAGCAGCTTAGCCACAGGGGGGTATTGGTACGAGCAGTACTTC CASSLATGGYWYEQYF
- - TRBJ2-1 TRBV20-1 TGCAGTGCTAGGGGCCCCGGAACGGGATTAGTTTCGAGCGCCTACAATGAGCAGTTCTTC CSARGPGTGLVSSAYNEQFF
- - TRBJ1-3 TRBV12-3/TRBV12-4 TGTGCCAGCAGTCCACGCCGGGGGGGTGGAAACACCATATATTTT CASSPRRGGGNTIYF
TRBD2 - TRBJ2-7 TRBV20-1 TGCAGTGCTAGGCAACTAGCGGGAGGAACCTACGAGCAGTACTTC CSARQLAGGTYEQYF
- few TRBJ2-3 TRBV20-1 TGCAGTGCTACCGGGACGGAAACTTCAGATACGCAGTATTTT CSATGTETSDTQYF
- many TRBJ2-7 TRBV4-3 TGCGCCAGCAGCCAATACCCGGGGAACGCCTACGAGCAGTACTTC CASSQYPGNAYEQYF
- few TRBJ1-2 TRBV9 TGTGCCAGCAGCGGGTCTTCTGGCCGCCCCGAAGGCTATGGCTACACCTTC CASSGSSGRPEGYGYTF
- - TRBJ2-1 TRBV5-1 TGCGCCAGCAGCTTGGCCCCGGATACCTACAATGAGCAGTTCTTC CASSLAPDTYNEQFF
- few TRBJ2-5 TRBV5-4 TGTGCCAGCAGCTTGGGACAGAACCAAGAGACCCAGTACTTC CASSLGQNQETQYF
TRBD2 - TRBJ2-1 TRBV29-1 TGCAGCGTTGAAGGGTGGACTAGCGGGACCTACTACAATGAGCAGTTCTTC CSVEGWTSGTYYNEQFF
- few TRBJ2-5 TRBV29-1 TGCAGCGTTGCCGTAGGGGTGGAGACCCAGTACTTC CSVAVGVETQYF
- few TRBJ2-3 TRBV12-5 TGTGCTAAGCGCGGAGATACGCAGTATTTT CAKRGDTQYF
- few TRBJ2-5 TRBV5-1 TGCGCCAGCAGCTTCGGACGGGAAGAGACCCAGTACTTC CASSFGREETQYF
TRBD2 - TRBJ2-2 TRBV24-1 TGTGCCACCAGTGTCCCTAGCGGACCGAACACCGGGGAGCTGTTTTTT CATSVPSGPNTGELFF
- - TRBJ1-6 TRBV20-1 TGCAGTGCTACCGACGGAATTGATTCACCCCTCCACTTT CSATDGIDSPLHF
TRBD1 - TRBJ1-5 TRBV18 TGTGCCAGCTCACCAGGGACAGGGAACAATCAGCCCCAGCATTTT CASSPGTGNNQPQHF
TRBD2 - TRBJ2-7 TRBV7-8 TGTGCCAGCAGCTTAGCATTGGTTAGCGGGAGGGAGCCTGGAAGCTACGAGCAGTACTTC CASSLALVSGREPGSYEQYF
- few TRBJ2-3 TRBV28 TGTGCCAGTGATACCGGGACTCATGGCACAGATACGCAGTATTTT CASDTGTHGTDTQYF
TRBD2 - TRBJ2-2 TRBV7-3 TGTGCCAGCAGCTTAGTAGCGGGAGGGCTTAGCACCGGGGAGCTGTTTTTT CASSLVAGGLSTGELFF
- - TRBJ2-5 TRBV7-9 TGTGCCAGCAGCGCCGGACAGATCGGAGAGACCCAGTACTTC CASSAGQIGETQYF
- - TRBJ1-1 TRBV27 TGTGCCAGCAGTTTTCCACCCTATACAGAAAACACTGAAGCTTTCTTT CASSFPPYTENTEAFF
- few TRBJ2-5 TRBV12-5 TGTGCTAGTGGTTTGGTTCCAGATGAGACCCAGTACTTC CASGLVPDETQYF
- - TRBJ2-7 TRBV10-3 TGTGCCATCAGTGAGCCTATGGCCGCGGCGGGCGAGCAGTACTTC CAISEPMAAAGEQYF
- many TRBJ2-2 TRBV12-3/TRBV12-4 TGTGCCAGCAGTTGGGCTAGCAGAAACACCGGGGAGCTGTTTTTT CASSWASRNTGELFF
TRBD2 - TRBJ2-2 TRBV14 TGTGCCAGCAGAGGACTAGTGACCGGGGAGCTGTTTTTT CASRGLVTGELFF
TRBD1 - TRBJ1-1 TRBV20-1 TGCAGTGCTAGTACAGGGGGCGATCATACTGAAGCTTTCTTT CSASTGGDHTEAFF
- - TRBJ2-5 TRBV14 TGTGCCAGCAGGATTCAGGGTCGAGAGACCCAGTACTTC CASRIQGRETQYF
- few TRBJ2-5 TRBV21-1 TGTGCCAGCAGCATTTTCGAGCATAACGTTGACAGGGGGGAGGAGACCCAGTACTTC CASSIFEHNVDRGEETQYF
TRBD1 few TRBJ2-1 TRBV6-1 TGTGCCAGCAGCCGGGACAGGGGGGATGAGCAGTTCTTC CASSRDRGDEQFF
TRBD2 few TRBJ2-3 TRBV7-2 TGTGCCAGCAGCCCATTACTAGCGGGAGGTTATACGCAGTATTTT CASSPLLAGGYTQYF
- - TRBJ1-1 TRBV5-1 TGCGCCAGCAGCTTGACAGGGAGACACACTGAAGCTTTCTTT CASSLTGRHTEAFF
- - TRBJ2-3 TRBV11-2 TGTGCCAGTAATGGTCTGCGGGGCACAGATACGCAGTATTTT CASNGLRGTDTQYF
TRBD1 few TRBJ2-4 TRBV24-1 TGTGCCACCAGTGATTTGCGGGACAGGGGAACTTCTCGGGCCAAAAACATTCAGTACTTC CATSDLRDRGTSRAKNIQYF
TRBD2 few TRBJ2-5 TRBV10-3 TGTGCCATCAGTGAGCCCGGGACTAGCGGGCCTCAAGAGACCCAGTACTTC CAISEPGTSGPQETQYF
TRBD2 - TRBJ2-2 TRBV7-3 TGTGCCAGCAGCCTTACTAGCGGGACTACCGGGGAGCTGTTTTTT CASSLTSGTTGELFF
- - TRBJ2-5 TRBV29-1 TGCAGCGTTGAAGATCTCGGCAGGGAAGAGACCCAGTACTTC CSVEDLGREETQYF
TRBD1 few TRBJ2-7 TRBV6-5 TGTGCCAGCAGCCAGGGGATCACAGGGGGTCCCTACGAGCAGTACTTC CASSQGITGGPYEQYF
- - TRBJ2-4 TRBV20-1 TGCAGTGCTAGCGGCGAAGGGTCGGCCAAAAACATTCAGTACTTC CSASGEGSAKNIQYF
- few TRBJ1-2 TRBV5-1 TGCGCCAGCAGGTATCTCCCGGGTTCTGAGTATGGCTACACCTTC CASRYLPGSEYGYTF
- - TRBJ2-3 TRBV21-1 TGTGCCAGCAGCAATAGGGCAGGGGGAGGAGATACGCAGTATTTT CASSNRAGGGDTQYF
TRBD2 few TRBJ2-7 TRBV20-1 TGCAGTGCAAGAAGCACTAGCGGGTTCTACGAGCAGTACTTC CSARSTSGFYEQYF
- medium-sized TRBJ2-2 TRBV10-3 TGTGCCATCAGTTGGGGGGCGACCGGGGAGCTGTTTTTT CAISWGATGELFF